A selection of T cell receptor beta chains follows, all from one sample in a study of cytomegalovirus exposure and HLA in healthy donors. Produced via immunoSEQ multiplex PCR; TCRdb's table is partial and in-frame only. The table has some 150,000 clones, more than 70% seen once. The source material was PBMCs. Every receptor here comes from a man aged 40-55 years in good health and CMV-seronegative. Both conserved end residues are part of each CDR3. Each record gives: clone size, J gene, D gene, V gene, CDR3 protein, CDR3 DNA. The D gene is left open where the match is weak. Some rows mark clone size as missing; the rest say once, few, many or name a class of expanded clone.

clone size: few
J gene: TRBJ2-7
D gene: TRBD1
V gene: TRBV7-9
CDR3 protein: CASSSQAPGTGVYEQYF
CDR3 DNA: TGTGCCAGCAGCTCCCAAGCCCCCGGGACAGGGGTCTACGAGCAGTACTTC

clone size: .
J gene: TRBJ1-1
D gene: TRBD1
V gene: TRBV6-5
CDR3 protein: CASSYQRQGTEAFF
CDR3 DNA: TGTGCCAGCAGTTACCAACGACAGGGCACTGAAGCTTTCTTT

clone size: .
J gene: TRBJ2-2
D gene: .
V gene: TRBV4-3
CDR3 protein: CASSQEGRNTGELFF
CDR3 DNA: TGCGCCAGCAGCCAGGAGGGAAGGAACACCGGGGAGCTGTTTTTT

clone size: .
J gene: TRBJ2-7
D gene: .
V gene: TRBV28
CDR3 protein: CASSFSRRIIVYEQYF
CDR3 DNA: TGTGCCAGCAGTTTCTCTCGGAGAATAATCGTCTACGAGCAGTACTTC

clone size: .
J gene: TRBJ2-1
D gene: TRBD2
V gene: TRBV30
CDR3 protein: CAWSVTSGGYNEQFF
CDR3 DNA: TGTGCCTGGAGTGTTACTAGCGGGGGCTACAATGAGCAGTTCTTC

clone size: .
J gene: TRBJ2-2
D gene: TRBD2
V gene: TRBV2
CDR3 protein: CASSAQRGGVITGELFF
CDR3 DNA: TGTGCCAGCAGTGCACAACGGGGGGGGGTTATTACCGGGGAGCTGTTTTTT

clone size: .
J gene: TRBJ2-2
D gene: TRBD2
V gene: TRBV7-2
CDR3 protein: CASSLAQAGGAVTGELFF
CDR3 DNA: TGTGCCAGCAGCTTAGCGCAGGCGGGGGGTGCTGTTACCGGGGAGCTGTTTTTT

clone size: few
J gene: TRBJ2-7
D gene: .
V gene: TRBV6-5
CDR3 protein: CASSPTASYEQYF
CDR3 DNA: TGTGCCAGCAGCCCGACTGCCTCCTACGAGCAGTACTTC

clone size: few
J gene: TRBJ1-3
D gene: TRBD1
V gene: TRBV15
CDR3 protein: CATSRDSTGDFSGNTIYF
CDR3 DNA: TGTGCCACCAGCAGAGACTCGACAGGGGACTTCTCTGGAAACACCATATATTTT

clone size: once
J gene: TRBJ1-6
D gene: .
V gene: TRBV28
CDR3 protein: CASSYLKDTLHF
CDR3 DNA: TGTGCCAGCAGCTACCTGAAAGATACCCTCCACTTT

clone size: few
J gene: TRBJ1-4
D gene: TRBD1
V gene: TRBV5-1
CDR3 protein: CASSRDSDEIQEKLFF
CDR3 DNA: TGCGCCAGCAGCCGGGACAGCGACGAGATTCAAGAAAAACTGTTTTTT

clone size: .
J gene: TRBJ2-5
D gene: TRBD1
V gene: TRBV9
CDR3 protein: CASSVGGQGGVAQYF
CDR3 DNA: TGTGCCAGCAGCGTAGGGGGACAGGGCGGTGTGGCCCAGTACTTC

clone size: .
J gene: TRBJ2-7
D gene: TRBD1
V gene: TRBV5-1
CDR3 protein: CASAGTGYEQYF
CDR3 DNA: TGCGCCAGCGCGGGGACAGGGTATGAGCAGTACTTC

clone size: .
J gene: TRBJ1-2
D gene: .
V gene: TRBV6-5
CDR3 protein: CASSVRATEGYGYTF
CDR3 DNA: TGTGCCAGCAGTGTCCGGGCGACGGAGGGTTACGGCTACACCTTC

clone size: .
J gene: TRBJ1-4
D gene: .
V gene: TRBV28
CDR3 protein: CASSFRVLGEKLFF
CDR3 DNA: TGTGCCAGCAGTTTCCGGGTCCTCGGAGAGAAACTGTTTTTT

clone size: .
J gene: TRBJ1-1
D gene: .
V gene: TRBV9
CDR3 protein: CASSPNGGDTEAFF
CDR3 DNA: TGTGCCAGCAGCCCTAATGGGGGGGACACTGAAGCTTTCTTT

clone size: .
J gene: TRBJ2-2
D gene: .
V gene: TRBV10-1
CDR3 protein: CASSEGALGPGELFF
CDR3 DNA: TGCGCCAGCAGTGAAGGGGCCCTAGGCCCCGGGGAGCTGTTTTTT

clone size: .
J gene: TRBJ2-3
D gene: TRBD1
V gene: TRBV7-3
CDR3 protein: CASSSLGGRTGLDTQYF
CDR3 DNA: TGTGCCAGCAGCTCCCTAGGGGGTAGGACAGGGCTAGATACGCAGTATTTT